The 17 T cell receptor beta chains given below trace back to one sample, sequenced in a study of identical twins. TCRdb itself ran the 5' RACE reads through MiXCR, one entry per CDR3 protein. The data hold 700,000 or so distinct CDR3 sequences, with 21% observed a single time. Separately, the same data were catalogued under a study of T cells expressing NK-cell markers.

The material sequenced was PBMCs. These receptors were obtained from a woman aged 18-29 years in good health.

The chain uses TRBV10-3 and TRBJ2-1, with D possibly matching TRBD2 (5 bases). Deletions cut 10 bases from V and 9 bases from J, with 19 bases between. The CDR3 has 13 residues. Germline V gene sequence: CDR1 ENHRY, CDR2 SYGVKD. The CDR3 nucleotides read TGTGCCACCACCCCCGGGGTCGGCGGTGAGCAGTTCTTC. This codes for CATTPGVGGEQFF.

V is TRBV13 and J is TRBJ1-1; no reliable D call. CDR1 PRHDT and CDR2 FYEKMQ come from the germline V gene (reference sequence). V lost 3 bases and J 3 bases, leaving 11 bases between the germline ends. The CDR3 has 14 amino acids. CDR3 region: CASSFRVGDTEAFF. The CDR3, as DNA: TGTGCCAGCAGCTTTCGAGTTGGAGACACTGAAGCTTTCTTT.

This clonotype turned up a few times. The chain uses TRBV5-1 and TRBJ2-3; a weak D match, TRBD2 (6 bases). From germline, CDR1 is SGHRS and CDR2 YFSETQ. Between the trimmed V and J ends, which lost 0 bases and 2 bases, there was a span of 13 bases. The CDR3 sequence is 16 residues long. This CDR3 reads CASSLGTRGLTDTQYF. The CDR3 DNA is TGCGCCAGCAGCTTGGGTACGAGGGGACTCACAGATACGCAGTATTTT.

In its sample, this clonotype was seen a few times. The chain has TRBV29-1 and TRBJ2-7, with a tentative D call TRBD2 (5 bases). This CDR3 region has 12 residues. V was clipped by 8 bases and J by 5 bases, with 16 bases between them. Germline V CDR1 and CDR2: SQVTM, ANQGSEA. CDR3 amino acids: CSPSGPEDEQYF. The CDR3 DNA reads as TGCAGCCCGAGTGGTCCGGAGGACGAGCAGTACTTC.

The rearrangement links TRBV3-1 to TRBJ1-4; D unresolved. Looked up from germline, CDR1 is LGHDT and CDR2 is YNNKEL (reference sequence). The CDR3 contains 15 residues. Between the trimmed V and J ends, which lost 1 base and 0 bases, there was a span of 6 bases. The CDR3 reads CASSQVPTTNEKLFF. CDR3 DNA: TGTGCCAGCAGCCAAGTCCCTACAACTAATGAAAAACTGTTTTTT.

The chain has TRBV6-5 and TRBJ1-2; TRBD1 might be the D (5 bases). V was pared by 1 base and J by 6 bases, with 12 bases between. Germline V gene data show CDR1 as MNHEY and CDR2 as SVGAGI. The CDR3 is 14 amino acids. CDR3 in amino acids: CASSYLEGRNGYTF. CDR3 in DNA: TGTGCCAGCAGTTACTTGGAGGGGAGGAATGGCTACACCTTC.

The chain carries TRBV10-3 and TRBJ2-7, with D possibly matching TRBD2 (6 bases). V lost 5 bases and J 4 bases, leaving 9 bases between the germline ends. Germline values: CDR1 ENHRY, CDR2 SYGVKD. This CDR3 comprises 12 residues. CDR3 nucleotides: TGTGCCATCAGTACCGGGAGTTACGAGCAGTACTTC. Translation: CAISTGSYEQYF.

The chain links TRBV21-1 to TRBJ2-2. TRBV21-1 corresponds to a pseudogene. The CDR3 is 14 residues long. The CDR3 nucleotides are TGTGCCAGCAGCCCGATTCCAAACACCGGGGAGCTGTTTTTT. Translating it yields CASSPIPNTGELFF.

This rearrangement joins TRBV15 to TRBJ2-1; 7 bases line up with TRBD1. Trimming took 2 bases from V and 7 from J; bases not matched to a gene: 17. Looked up from germline, CDR1 is LNHNV and CDR2 is YYDKDF (reference sequence). The CDR3 sequence is 18 residues long. The CDR3 DNA follows: TGTGCCACCAGCAGACATCCCCCGGAGACAGGGCTTGTTAATGAGCAGTTCTTC. It encodes CATSRHPPETGLVNEQFF.

The gene calls are TRBV20-1 and TRBJ1-6, with 7 bases aligning to TRBD1. J gave up 9 bases and V 0 bases, and 5 bases lay outside the gene matches. The CDR3 totals 14 residues. Germline CDR1 reads DFQATT; CDR2 reads SNEGSKA (reference sequence). The CDR3 DNA sequence: TGCAGTGCTAGAGATCGCGGACAGGCTTCACCCCTCCACTTT. Encoded protein: CSARDRGQASPLHF.

This clonotype was counted ten times or more. V and J are TRBV30 and TRBJ2-5, with TRBD2 as a possible D gene (6 bases). The length of the CDR3 is 11 residues. V was clipped by 8 bases and J by 4 bases, with 11 bases between them. CDR1 is GTSNPN and CDR2 is SVGIG in the germline V gene (reference sequence). The CDR3 loop is CAGGIRETQYF. For the CDR3, the DNA is TGTGCCGGAGGGATTCGAGAGACCCAGTACTTC.

V is TRBV20-1 and J is TRBJ1-2, with TRBD1 matching over 11 bases. J gave up 3 bases and V 6 bases, and 6 bases lay outside the gene matches. Germline V gene sequence: CDR1 DFQATT, CDR2 SNEGSKA (reference sequence). The CDR3 spans 14 residues. Here the CDR3 DNA reads TGCAGTGCCTCCGGGACAGGGGGTGACTATGGCTACACCTTC. It specifies CSASGTGGDYGYTF.

This clonotype showed up many times. The chain combines TRBV19 with TRBJ2-4; 8 bases are shared with TRBD2. This CDR3 has 11 amino acids. Trimming at V came to 5 bases and at J to 16 bases, leaving 7 bases not matched to a gene. The V gene's germline CDR1 is LNHDA and CDR2 SQIVND (reference sequence). CDR3 sequence (DNA): TGTGCCAGTAGTCCGGGACTAGTGCATTACTTC. This translates into CASSPGLVHYF.

In its sample, this clonotype was seen a few times. The chain carries TRBV10-3 and TRBJ2-7, with D perhaps matching TRBD1 (6 bases). Germline values: CDR1 ENHRY, CDR2 SYGVKD. The CDR3 contains 11 residues. V was cut by 3 bases and J by 12 bases, with 12 bases left in between. The CDR3 region is CAISEGGWAYF. In DNA, the CDR3 is TGTGCCATCAGTGAAGGGGGATGGGCGTACTTC.

This clonotype has at least ten counts. The rearrangement links TRBV7-9 to TRBJ1-4; D is unresolved. The germline V and J ends were trimmed by 1 base and 8 bases, with 14 bases remaining between them. Germline CDR1 is SEHNR and CDR2 is FQNEAQ (reference sequence). CDR3 length: 15 amino acids. CDR3 protein: CASSLGSLEEEKLFF. Here the CDR3 DNA reads TGTGCCAGCAGCTTAGGCAGCCTGGAAGAGGAAAAACTGTTTTTT. Full variable domain (remainder filled in from reference TRBV7-9 and TRBJ1-4): DTGVSQNPRHKITKRGQNVTFRCDPISEHNRLYWYRQTLGQGPEFLTYFQNEAQLEKSRLLSDRFSAERPKGSFSTLEIQRTEQGDSAMYLCASSLGSLEEEKLFFGSGTQLSVL.

This clonotype was found a few times. CDR3 region: CASKRDPPAKNIQYF. CDR3 nucleotide sequence: TGCGCCAGCAAACGGGACCCCCCTGCCAAAAACATTCAGTACTTC. This chain connects TRBV5-1 to TRBJ2-4; D may be TRBD1 or TRBD2 (5 bases each). CDR3 length: 15 residues. CDR1 and CDR2 from the germline V gene are SGHRS and YFSETQ. Trimming removed 6 bases at V and 1 base at J, with 14 bases between.

This clonotype was seen only a few times. The chain has TRBV20-1 and TRBJ2-5, with 16 bases aligning to TRBD2. This CDR3 comprises 16 residues. Germline V gene data show CDR1 as DFQATT and CDR2 as SNEGSKA (reference sequence). V shed 6 bases, J shed 2 bases, and the junction held 6 bases outside the gene matches. CDR3 sequence (DNA): TGCAGTGCCTCCGGGACTAGCGGGGGGGTACAAGAGACCCAGTACTTC. This sequence encodes CSASGTSGGVQETQYF.